The sequence of this T cell receptor (beta chain) was determined in a study of OX40 agonist ivuxolimab in advanced cancers. Here immunoSEQ multiplex PCR was the method, and the copy in TCRdb shows in-frame clones only, minus some. The sample carries about 76,000 clones, 70% to 90% recorded once. Collection of blood occurred at baseline, at cycle 4 day 1, and at cycle 7 day 1. V gave up 3 bases and J gave up 1 base, with 10 bases separating them. The CDR3 has 14 residues. CDR1 is SGHNT and CDR2 is YYREEE in the germline V gene (reference sequence). The sequence came from an adult with an advanced solid tumor such as melanoma, head and neck, liver or kidney cancer. The rearrangement links TRBV5-4 to TRBJ1-1, with D possibly TRBD1 on 6 matching bases. The source was CD4+ or CD8+ T cells sorted from blood, collected in a trial of the OX40 agonist ivuxolimab. The CDR3 loop reads CASSWDTSNTEAFF. The CDR3 coding sequence is TGTGCCAGCAGCTGGGACACCTCGAACACTGAAGCTTTCTTT.